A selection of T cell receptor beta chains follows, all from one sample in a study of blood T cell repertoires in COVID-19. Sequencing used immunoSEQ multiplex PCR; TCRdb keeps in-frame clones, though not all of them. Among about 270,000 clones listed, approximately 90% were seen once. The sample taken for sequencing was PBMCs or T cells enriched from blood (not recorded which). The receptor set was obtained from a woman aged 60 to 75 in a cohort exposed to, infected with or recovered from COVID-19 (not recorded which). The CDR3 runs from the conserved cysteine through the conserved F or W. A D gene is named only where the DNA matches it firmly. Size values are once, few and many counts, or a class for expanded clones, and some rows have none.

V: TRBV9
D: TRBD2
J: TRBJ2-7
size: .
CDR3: CASSTSGNPYEQYF
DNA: TGTGCCAGCAGCACTAGCGGTAACCCCTACGAGCAGTACTTC

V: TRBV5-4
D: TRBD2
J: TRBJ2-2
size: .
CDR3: CASSPGLANTGELFF
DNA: TGTGCCAGCAGCCCCGGACTAGCAAACACCGGGGAGCTGTTTTTT

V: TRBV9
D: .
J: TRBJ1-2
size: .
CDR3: CASRQGKAGGYTF
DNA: TGTGCCAGCAGGCAGGGGAAGGCGGGTGGCTACACCTTC

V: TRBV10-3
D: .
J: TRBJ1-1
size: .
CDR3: CAISERGGNTEAFF
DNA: TGTGCCATCAGTGAGAGGGGAGGCAACACTGAAGCTTTCTTT

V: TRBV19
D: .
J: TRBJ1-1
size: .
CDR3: CASSGRGGRAFF
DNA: TGTGCCAGTAGTGGCCGGGGAGGGAGAGCTTTCTTT

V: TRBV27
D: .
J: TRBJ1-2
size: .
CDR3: CASSFRGGFGYTF
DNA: TGTGCCAGCAGTTTTAGGGGTGGCTTTGGCTACACCTTC

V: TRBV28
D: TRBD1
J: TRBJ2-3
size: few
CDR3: CASSPFTGGKKDTQYF
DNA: TGTGCCAGCAGTCCCTTCACAGGGGGGAAAAAAGATACGCAGTATTTT

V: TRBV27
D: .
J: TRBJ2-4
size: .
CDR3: CASSLLGGAKNIQYF
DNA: TGTGCCAGCAGTTTACTCGGCGGCGCCAAAAACATTCAGTACTTC

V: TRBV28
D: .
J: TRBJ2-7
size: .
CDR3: CASSFTLGTSYF
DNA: TGTGCCAGCAGCTTTACGCTGGGGACATCATACTTC

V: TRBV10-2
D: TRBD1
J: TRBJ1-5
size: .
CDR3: CASSPGQNQPQHF
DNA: TGCGCCAGCAGTCCGGGACAGAATCAGCCCCAGCATTTT

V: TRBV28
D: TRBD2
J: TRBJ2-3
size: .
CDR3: CASSTGGRSSTDTQYF
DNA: TGTGCCAGCAGCACGGGCGGGAGGTCTAGCACAGATACGCAGTATTTT

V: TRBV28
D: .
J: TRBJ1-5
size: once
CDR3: CASSFLQSNQPQHF
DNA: TGTGCCAGCAGTTTTCTGCAGAGCAATCAGCCCCAGCATTTT

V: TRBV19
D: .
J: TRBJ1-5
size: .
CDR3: CASSIGSSNQPQHF
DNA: TGTGCCAGTAGTATAGGGAGTAGCAATCAGCCCCAGCATTTT

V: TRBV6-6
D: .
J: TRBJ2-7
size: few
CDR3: CASSYSTGPSYEQYF
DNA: TGTGCCAGCAGTTACTCGACAGGTCCTTCCTACGAGCAGTACTTC

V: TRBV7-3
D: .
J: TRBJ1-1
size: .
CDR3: CASSLGRGNTEAFF
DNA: TGTGCCAGCAGCTTAGGGAGGGGGAACACTGAAGCTTTCTTT

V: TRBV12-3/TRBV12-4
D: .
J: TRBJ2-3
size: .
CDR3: CASSFGSSDTQYF
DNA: TGTGCCAGCAGTTTCGGGTCCTCAGATACGCAGTATTTT

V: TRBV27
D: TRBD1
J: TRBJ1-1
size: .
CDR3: CASRQTGGITEAFF
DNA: TGTGCCAGCAGGCAGACAGGGGGTATCACTGAAGCTTTCTTT

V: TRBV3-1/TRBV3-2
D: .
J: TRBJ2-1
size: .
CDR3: CASSHSDFYNEQFF
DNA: TGTGCCAGCAGCCACTCGGACTTCTACAATGAGCAGTTCTTC

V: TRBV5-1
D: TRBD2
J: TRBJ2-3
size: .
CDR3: CASSPRPAGEGDTQYF
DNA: TGCGCCAGCAGCCCTCGACCAGCGGGAGAGGGAGATACGCAGTATTTT